This T cell receptor (beta chain) was recovered during a study of regulatory T cells in long-lasting Graves disease. According to the study, TCR beta libraries were built with iRepertoire HTBI primers and CDR3-region Arm-PCR. TCRdb passed the multiplex PCR reads through MiXCR, listing each CDR3 protein once. The repertoire holds some 450,000 distinct CDR3 sequences, about 20% seen once, with about a quarter in the top ten. As to time point: persistent/refractory GD, antithyroid drugs over 5 years with positive TRAb. PBMC-extracted RNA yielded the TCR library. The diagnosis of Graves' disease used American Thyroid Association guidelines. Xi'an, China, was home to the endocrinology department that provided patients. This clonotype was counted many times. V lost 5 bases, J lost 6 bases, and 6 bases stayed unmatched. The length of the CDR3 is 13 residues. Germline lookup yields CDR1 DFQATT and CDR2 SNEGSKA (reference sequence).

This rearrangement joins TRBV20-1 to TRBJ1-4; 7 bases match TRBD1. The material was peripheral blood mononuclear cells (PBMCs), obtained when the disease was refractory, from a patient treated with antithyroid drugs. This TCR derives from a female donor with Graves disease. The CDR3 spells CSAHDREHEKLFF. DNA of the CDR3: TGCAGTGCTCATGACAGGGAGCATGAAAAACTGTTTTTT.